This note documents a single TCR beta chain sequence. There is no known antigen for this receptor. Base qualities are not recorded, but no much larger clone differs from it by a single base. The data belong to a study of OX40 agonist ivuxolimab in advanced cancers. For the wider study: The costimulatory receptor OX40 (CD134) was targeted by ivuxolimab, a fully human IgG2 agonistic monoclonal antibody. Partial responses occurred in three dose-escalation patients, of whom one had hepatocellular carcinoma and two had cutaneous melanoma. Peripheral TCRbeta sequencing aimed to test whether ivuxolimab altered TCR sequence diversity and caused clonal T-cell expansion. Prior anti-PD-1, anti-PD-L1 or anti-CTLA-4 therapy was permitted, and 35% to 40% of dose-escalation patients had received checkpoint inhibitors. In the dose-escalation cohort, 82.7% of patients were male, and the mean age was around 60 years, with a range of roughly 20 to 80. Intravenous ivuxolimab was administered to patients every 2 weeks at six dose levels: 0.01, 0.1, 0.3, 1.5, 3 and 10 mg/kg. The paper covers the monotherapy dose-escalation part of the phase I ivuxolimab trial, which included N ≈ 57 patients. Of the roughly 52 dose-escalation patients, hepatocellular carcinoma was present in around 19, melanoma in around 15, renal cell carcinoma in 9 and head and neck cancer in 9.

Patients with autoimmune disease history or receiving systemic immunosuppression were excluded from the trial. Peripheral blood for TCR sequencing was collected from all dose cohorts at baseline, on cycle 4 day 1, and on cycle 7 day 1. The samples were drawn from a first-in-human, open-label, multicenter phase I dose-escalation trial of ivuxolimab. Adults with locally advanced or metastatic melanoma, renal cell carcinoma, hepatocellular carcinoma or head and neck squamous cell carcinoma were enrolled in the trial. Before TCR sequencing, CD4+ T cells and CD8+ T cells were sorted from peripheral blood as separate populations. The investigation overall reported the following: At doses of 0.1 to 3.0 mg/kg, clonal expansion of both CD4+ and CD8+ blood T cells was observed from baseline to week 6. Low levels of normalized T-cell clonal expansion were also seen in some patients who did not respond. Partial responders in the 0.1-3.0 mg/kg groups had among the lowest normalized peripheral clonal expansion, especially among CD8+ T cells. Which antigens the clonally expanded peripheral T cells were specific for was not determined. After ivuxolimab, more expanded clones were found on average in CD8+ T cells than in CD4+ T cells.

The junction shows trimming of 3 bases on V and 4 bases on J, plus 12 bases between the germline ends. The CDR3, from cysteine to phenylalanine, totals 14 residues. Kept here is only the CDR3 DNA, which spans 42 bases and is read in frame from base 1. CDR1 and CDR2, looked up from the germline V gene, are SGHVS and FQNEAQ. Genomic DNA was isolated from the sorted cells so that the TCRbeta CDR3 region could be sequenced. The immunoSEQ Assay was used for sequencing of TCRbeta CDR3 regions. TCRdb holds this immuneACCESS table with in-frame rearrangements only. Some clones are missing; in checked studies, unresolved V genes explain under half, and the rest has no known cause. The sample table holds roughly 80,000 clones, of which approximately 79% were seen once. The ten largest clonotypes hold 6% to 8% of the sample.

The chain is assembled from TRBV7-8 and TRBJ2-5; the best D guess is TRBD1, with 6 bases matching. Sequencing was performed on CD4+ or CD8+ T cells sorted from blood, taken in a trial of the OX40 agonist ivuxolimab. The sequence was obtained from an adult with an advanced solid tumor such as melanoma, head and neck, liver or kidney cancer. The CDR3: CASSFTGTGETQYF. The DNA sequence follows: TGTGCCAGCAGCTTTACAGGGACCGGAGAGACCCAGTACTTC.